The 2 T cell receptor beta chains in this list originate from one sample, sequenced in a study of blood T cell repertoires in COVID-19. TCRdb's table, derived via immunoSEQ multiplex PCR, lists solely in-frame clones and lacks some. The sample includes hundreds of thousands of clones, around nine tenths of them seen just once. Sample: peripheral blood. These receptors were taken from a woman between 65 and 79 years old with COVID-19, enrolled during active disease.

V gene TRBV12-3 or TRBV12-4 combines with J gene TRBJ2-3; D is perhaps TRBD1 (5 bases). This CDR3 contains 13 residues. Trimming stripped 6 bases from V and 3 bases from J, with 10 bases between. The CDR3: CASSDQGTDTQYF. CDR3 in DNA: TGTGCCAGCAGCGACCAGGGTACAGATACGCAGTATTTT.

The V and J genes are TRBV30 and TRBJ1-1; no clear D. The CDR3 runs 13 residues. V lost 3 bases to trimming and J lost 0 bases, with 8 bases between them. CDR1 and CDR2 from the germline V gene are GTSNPN and SVGIG (reference sequence). The CDR3 DNA follows: TGTGCCTGGAGCGGCAGGATGAACACTGAAGCTTTCTTT. Encoded protein: CAWSGRMNTEAFF.